This T cell receptor (beta chain) derives from a study of blood T cell repertoires in COVID-19. Background on the study: Spain, Italy and the United States supplied samples that represented acute and convalescent COVID-19.

CDR3 length: 15 amino acids. The V end was cut by 1 base, the J end by 5 bases, with 14 bases between. Germline CDR1 is SGHTA and CDR2 is FQGNSA. Seattle participants joined during active infection and were tracked over time. Per the original methods: Amplification of reference gene primers provided the estimated nucleated cell counts. Sequencing used immunoSEQ multiplex PCR; TCRdb keeps in-frame clones, though not all of them. V and J calls and clone size are given by that table; D and trimming were obtained from the DNA. The table shows 270,000 or so clones, with nearly 90% occurring only once. Sequences were obtained from peripheral blood. The TCR originated in a woman under 40 with COVID-19, enrolled during active disease. V gene TRBV7-2 combines with J gene TRBJ2-5; D gene ambiguous. In DNA, the CDR3 is TGTGCCAGCAGCTTAGGATCACTTTCACGGGAGACCCAGTACTTC. Its translation is CASSLGSLSRETQYF.